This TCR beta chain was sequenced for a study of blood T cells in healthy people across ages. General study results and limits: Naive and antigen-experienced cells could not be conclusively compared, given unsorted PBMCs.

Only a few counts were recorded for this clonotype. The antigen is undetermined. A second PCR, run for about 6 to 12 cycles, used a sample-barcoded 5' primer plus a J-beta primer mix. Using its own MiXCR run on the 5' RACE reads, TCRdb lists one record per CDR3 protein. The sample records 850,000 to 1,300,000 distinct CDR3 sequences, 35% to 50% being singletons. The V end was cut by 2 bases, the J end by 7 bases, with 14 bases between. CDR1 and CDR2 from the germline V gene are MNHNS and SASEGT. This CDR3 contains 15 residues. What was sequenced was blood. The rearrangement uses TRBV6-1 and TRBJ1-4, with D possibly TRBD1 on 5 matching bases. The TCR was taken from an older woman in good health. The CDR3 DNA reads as TGTGCCAGCAGTGAAATTTGGGGCTTCGGTGAAAAACTGTTTTTT. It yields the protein CASSEIWGFGEKLFF.